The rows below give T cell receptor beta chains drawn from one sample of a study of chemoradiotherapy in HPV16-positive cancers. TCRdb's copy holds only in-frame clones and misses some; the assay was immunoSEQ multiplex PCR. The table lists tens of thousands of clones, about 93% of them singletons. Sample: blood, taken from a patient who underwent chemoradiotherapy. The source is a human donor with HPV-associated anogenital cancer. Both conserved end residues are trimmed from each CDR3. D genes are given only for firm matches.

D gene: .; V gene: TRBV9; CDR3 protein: ASSVDGGPTDTQY
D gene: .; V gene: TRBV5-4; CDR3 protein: ASSFYRDDYT
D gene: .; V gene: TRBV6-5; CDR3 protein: ASSLDRTTGNTIY
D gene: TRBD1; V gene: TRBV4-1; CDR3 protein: ASSLDRAYEQY
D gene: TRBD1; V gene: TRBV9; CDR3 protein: ASSVGDSYEQY
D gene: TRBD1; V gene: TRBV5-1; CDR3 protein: ASSLGGRETGDNSPLH
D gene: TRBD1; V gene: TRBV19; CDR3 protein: ASSVTGGHSNQPQH
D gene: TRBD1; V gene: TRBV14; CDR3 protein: ASSLLTGTYEQY
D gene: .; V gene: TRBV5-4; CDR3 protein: ASSSMGRNYEQY
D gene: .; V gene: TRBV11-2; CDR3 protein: ASSPQFTGELF
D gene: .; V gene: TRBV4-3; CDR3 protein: ASSQDLGRNYGYT
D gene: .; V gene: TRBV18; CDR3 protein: ASSPAGGYHEQY
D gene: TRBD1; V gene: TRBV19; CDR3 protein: ASRKPGQGSGYT
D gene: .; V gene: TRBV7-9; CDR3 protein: ASSSSGGGYT
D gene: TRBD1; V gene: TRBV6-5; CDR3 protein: ASSPDRGSYEQY
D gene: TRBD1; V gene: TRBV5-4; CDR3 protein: ASSLEQGNGYT
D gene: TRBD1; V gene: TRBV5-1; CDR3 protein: ASSPTTGMNTEAF
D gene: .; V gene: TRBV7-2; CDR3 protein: ASSFPEKNYGYT
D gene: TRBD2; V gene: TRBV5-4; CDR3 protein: ASSLRELAGLNNEQF
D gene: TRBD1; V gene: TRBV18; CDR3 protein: ASSQGRQGQETQY
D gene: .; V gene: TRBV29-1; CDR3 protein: SVEDYTEAF
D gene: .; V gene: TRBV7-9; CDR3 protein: ASSLRSGLETQY
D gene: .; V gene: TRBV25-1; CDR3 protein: ASSANRRLNTEAF
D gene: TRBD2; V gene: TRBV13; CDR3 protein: ASSLVMTSGRGRTYEQY
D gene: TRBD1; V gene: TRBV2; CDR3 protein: ASSLGQGYTEAF
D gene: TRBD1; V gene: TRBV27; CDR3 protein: ASSPGGNTEAF
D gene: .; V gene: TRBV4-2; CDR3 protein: ASSLGPGMDTQY
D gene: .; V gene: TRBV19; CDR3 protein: ASNLRGQPQH
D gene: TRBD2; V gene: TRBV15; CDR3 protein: ATSTSLAGGETQY
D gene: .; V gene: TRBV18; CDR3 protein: ASSLPGGGFAF
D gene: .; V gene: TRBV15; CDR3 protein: ATSRGGGGYT
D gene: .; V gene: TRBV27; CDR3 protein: ASSPGRLNFYNEQF
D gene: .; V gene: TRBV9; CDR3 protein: ASSVSSGGTEAF
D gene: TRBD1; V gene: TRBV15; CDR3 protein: ATSRATGGSNGYT
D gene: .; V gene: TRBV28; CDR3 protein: ASSLGLGGPYQETQY
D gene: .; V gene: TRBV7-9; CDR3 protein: ASSDGTQDVLYGYT
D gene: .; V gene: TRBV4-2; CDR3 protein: ASSQRTQSSYEQY
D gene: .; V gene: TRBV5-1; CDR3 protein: ASSLYIGEAF
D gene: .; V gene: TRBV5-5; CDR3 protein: ASSLAYGGNAEQY
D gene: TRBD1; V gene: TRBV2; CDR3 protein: ASSGTGYNQPQH
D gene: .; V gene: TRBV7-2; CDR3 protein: ASSQWGTGNGEAF
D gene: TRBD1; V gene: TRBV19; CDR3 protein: ASSAGQGAIYEQY
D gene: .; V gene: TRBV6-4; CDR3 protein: ASSDSYFDRTVSNQPQH
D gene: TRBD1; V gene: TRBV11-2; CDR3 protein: ASSVQSRTGFYEQY
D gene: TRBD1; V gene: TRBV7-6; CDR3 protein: ASSSGTGSGANVLT
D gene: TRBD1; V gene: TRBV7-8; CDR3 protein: ASSLTLGQGGVGRPGYGYT
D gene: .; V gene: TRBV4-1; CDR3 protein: ASSQVSATSYSGNTIY
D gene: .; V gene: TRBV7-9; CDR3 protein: ASSFQDFNEQF
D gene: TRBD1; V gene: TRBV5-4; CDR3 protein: ASSRPGTGTEAF
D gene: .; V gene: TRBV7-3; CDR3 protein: ASSLDLHAGELF
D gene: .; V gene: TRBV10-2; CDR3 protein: ASSGTITDTQY
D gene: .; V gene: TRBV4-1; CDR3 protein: ASSQDLGQGNQPQH
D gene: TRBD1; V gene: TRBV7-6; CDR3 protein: ASSTYRGPRRDYGYT
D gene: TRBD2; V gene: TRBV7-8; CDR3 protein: ASRNSGGGEQY
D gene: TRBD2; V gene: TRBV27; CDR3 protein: ASSRREQETQY
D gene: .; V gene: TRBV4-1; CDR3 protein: ASSQGSLTYEQY